The 8 T cell receptor beta chains reported below all come from one sample, sequenced in a study of tumor-infiltrating lymphocytes in oesophageal squamous cell carcinoma. From the PCR reads, TCRdb called clonotypes with MiXCR, one entry per CDR3 protein. The sample carries tens of thousands of distinct CDR3 sequences, around two fifths recorded once. The sequenced sample consisted of esophageal tumor tissue. The receptors stem from a male donor with esophageal squamous cell carcinoma.

By frequency in the sample, this clonotype is medium-sized (0.01 to 0.1%). This sequence joins TRBV12-3 or TRBV12-4 and TRBJ2-7, with 10 bases that match TRBD2. This CDR3 region has 15 residues. V trimming: 2 bases; J trimming: 3 bases; junction bases outside the gene matches: 4. In DNA form, the CDR3 reads TGTGCCAGCAGTTTAAGGTCTAGCGGGAGCTACGAGCAGTACTTC. Protein sequence: CASSLRSSGSYEQYF.

This chain joins TRBV5-1 and TRBJ2-1; D gene uncertain. This CDR3 is built from 12 residues. V was cut by 4 bases and J by 4 bases, with 6 bases left in between. Germline V CDR1 and CDR2: SGHRS, YFSETQ. The CDR3 nucleotides are TGCGCCAGCAGCCGAGAATACAATGAGCAGTTCTTC. It encodes CASSREYNEQFF.

This clonotype was counted many times. The chain combines TRBV24-1 with TRBJ1-5; weak D call: TRBD1 (5 bases). Germline CDR1 KGHDR, CDR2 SFDVKD. The CDR3 spans 13 residues. V was trimmed by 3 bases and J by 5 bases, leaving 7 bases between them. CDR3 DNA: TGTGCCACCAGTGATCGAGGGGATCAGCCCCAGCATTTT. Translating gives CATSDRGDQPQHF.

By proportion, this clonotype is medium-sized (0.01 to 0.1%). J is TRBJ2-7 and V is TRBV7-8, with D uncertain. Germline V gene data show CDR1 as SGHVS and CDR2 as FQNEAQ. This CDR3 is 14 amino acids long. V was trimmed by 5 bases and J by 3 bases, leaving 14 bases between them. CDR3 in DNA: TGTGCCAGCAGCCCCGGGCTGGATGGCTACGAGCAGTACTTC. It translates to CASSPGLDGYEQYF.

This clonotype counts as medium-sized. The chain has TRBV6-1 and TRBJ2-5, with D possibly matching TRBD1 (5 bases). CDR1 and CDR2 from the germline V gene are MNHNS and SASEGT. Trimming left V 7 bases short and J 0 bases short, with 6 bases between. The CDR3 is made up of 12 amino acids. The CDR3 nucleotides read TGTGCCAGCACAGGGAACCAAGAGACCCAGTACTTC. It translates to CASTGNQETQYF.

In regard to this clonotype: The junction shows a germline mismatch at one end, possibly a read error. The chain links TRBV7-6 to TRBJ2-7; tentatively, D is TRBD1 (5 bases). Germline V gene sequence: CDR1 SGHVS, CDR2 FNYEAQ. The CDR3 runs 12 residues. CDR3 sequence: CASSFGQGPLHF. As DNA, the CDR3 is TGTGCCAGCAGCTTCGGACAAGGACCCCTCCACTTC.

The V gene is TRBV3-1, the J gene TRBJ1-1; D perhaps matches TRBD1 (5 bases). There are 14 residues in the CDR3. CDR1 and CDR2 from the germline V gene are LGHDT and YNNKEL (reference sequence). Trimming took off 1 base at V and 8 bases at J, with 14 bases between the two ends. Written as DNA, the CDR3 is TGTGCCAGCAGCCAAGGATGGAGGCAGGGCGAAGCTTTCTTT. Amino acids: CASSQGWRQGEAFF. Looking up the rest from reference TRBV3-1 and TRBJ1-1 gives the full variable domain: DTAVSQTPKYLVTQMGNDKSIKCEQNLGHDTMYWYKQDSKKFLKIMFSYNNKELIINETVPNRFSPKSPDKAHLNLHINSLELGDSAVYFCASSQGWRQGEAFFGQGTRLTVV.

This clonotype was seen ten or more times. The rearrangement links TRBV6-1 to TRBJ2-2; D may be TRBD1 (7 bases). The ends were cut back, 8 bases at V and 1 base at J, with 11 bases in the middle. This CDR3 contains 14 residues. CDR1 and CDR2 from the germline V gene are MNHNS and SASEGT. DNA for the CDR3: TGTGCCAGCGGAGGGGGCCAGAACACCGGGGAGCTGTTTTTT. Protein: CASGGGQNTGELFF.